This T cell receptor beta chain appears in the sequencing data of a study of blood T cell dynamics during melanoma immunotherapy. Study-wide context: Patients with metastatic melanoma got pembrolizumab or nivolumab-ipilimumab as first-line care. Findings and limits, study-wide: Disease-control patients' PBMC repertoires became either more clonal or more diverse at W3.

Comments on this clone: What it binds is not known.

Time point: week 3, after first cycle of checkpoint inhibitor. Sampling occurred pretreatment (T0) and at week 3 (W3), after cycle one of checkpoint blockade. Apart from two fast progressors, RECIST 1.1 response was judged 12 weeks post-infusion. Assay used: immunoSEQ multiplex PCR; TCRdb lists only in-frame clones, some missing. The table records almost 15,000 clones, about 90% of them present only once. The germline V gene encodes CDR1 MDHEN and CDR2 SYDVKM. The CDR3 spans 12 residues. Trimming took off 6 bases at V and 12 bases at J, with 15 bases between the two ends. This chain connects TRBV28 to TRBJ1-5; D is unclear. The sample in question was blood, obtained from a patient treated with checkpoint blockade. The sequence was collected from a human donor with melanoma. The CDR3 protein is CASSPPSLLQHF. CDR3 nucleotide sequence: TGTGCCAGCAGCCCCCCGTCCTTGCTCCAGCATTTT.